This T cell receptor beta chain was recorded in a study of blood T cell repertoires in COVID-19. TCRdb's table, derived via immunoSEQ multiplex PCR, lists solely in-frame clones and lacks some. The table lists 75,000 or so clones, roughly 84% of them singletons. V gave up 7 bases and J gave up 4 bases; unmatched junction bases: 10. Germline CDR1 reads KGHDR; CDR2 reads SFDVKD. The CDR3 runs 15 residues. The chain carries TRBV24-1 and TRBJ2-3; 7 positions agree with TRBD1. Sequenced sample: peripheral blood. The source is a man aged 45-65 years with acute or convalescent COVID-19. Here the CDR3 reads CATRGDRERADTQYF. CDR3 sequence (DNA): TGTGCCACCAGGGGAGACAGGGAGAGGGCAGATACGCAGTATTTT.